Within the sample, the clone carrying this TCR delta chain is large. J was trimmed by 3 bases and V by 1 base; bases with no gene match: 2. CDR1 is GEAIGNYY and CDR2 is EKD in the germline V gene. There are 14 residues in the CDR3. The data were obtained in a study of gamma-delta chains in newborns, infants, children. Across the study: Innate gammadelta T cells reportedly expand polyclonally right after birth, driven by microbial exposure, per the title.

TCRdb re-called clones from the reads using CATT. Of roughly 3,600 delta-chain clones listed, about 4.6% are singletons. The sequencing sample was made of blood. The chain links TRDV2 to TRDJ1, with 9 bases lining up with TRDD3. This receptor was identified in a child who was a newborn, infant or young child, either healthy, febrile or measles-vaccinated (not recorded which). The CDR3 bases are TGTGCCTGTGACACACTGGGGGACGCCGATAAACTCATCTTT. This sequence encodes CACDTLGDADKLIF.